This T cell receptor (beta chain) comes out of a study of T cell responses to AZD1222 COVID-19 vaccine. Study-wide findings and caveats: A reported finding is that nearly half of spike-specific TCRs target unmutated variant regions.

TCRdb's table, derived via immunoSEQ multiplex PCR, lists solely in-frame clones and lacks some. The table lists 200,000 or so clones, over 85% of them singletons. Notes on this clone: Its antigen remains unidentified.

This CDR3 comprises 11 residues. Germline V CDR1 and CDR2: DFQATT, SNEGSKA (reference sequence). The TCR comes from an adult who received the AZD1222 COVID-19 vaccine. The chain employs TRBV20-1 and TRBJ2-5, with no clear D. Sequences were derived from peripheral blood, sampled 28 days after the second AZD1222 dose. As DNA, the CDR3 is TGCAGCGCGACACTGCAAGAGACCCAGTACTTC. Residues: CSATLQETQYF.